This T cell receptor (beta chain) was recorded in a study of cytomegalovirus exposure and HLA in healthy donors. About the research overall: Genotyping of 300 to 450 donors showed that 80% to 85% belonged to the Caucasian-associated ancestry cluster.

Study observations and caveats: Cytomegalovirus status was reportedly diagnosed by the classifier with high specificity and sensitivity. Among TCR sequences, most were rare, though some public TCRs appeared in many donors.

This CDR3 has 14 amino acids. CDR1 and CDR2 from the germline V gene are SGHDT and YYEEEE. Trimming took 1 base from V and 9 from J, leaving 11 bases between them. To note about this clone: Its specificity is unknown.

Researchers ran the PCR with 60 Vbeta and 13 Jbeta primers. Some clones are missing from TCRdb's copy, which holds only in-frame ones; the method was immunoSEQ multiplex PCR. The sample has 200,000 to 250,000 clones; 75% to 85% are singletons. Sequenced: PBMCs. The TCR sequence derives from a woman aged 40 to 55 in good health and CMV-seronegative. The J gene is TRBJ1-6, the V gene TRBV5-6; D gene uncertain. CDR3 sequence reads: CASSLYGLGSPLHF. CDR3 nucleotides: TGTGCCAGCAGCTTGTACGGGTTGGGTTCACCCCTCCACTTT.